The subject of this entry is one TCR beta chain. This clonotype was seen more than once but under ten times. Its cognate antigen has yet to be identified. Per-base quality was not reported, and no clone a single base away is much larger than it. This sample stems from a study of early T cells in non-severe SARS-CoV-2 infection (TCRdb year 2021). Study-level background: Bulk RNA from unsorted whole blood was used for TCR sequencing, so alpha and beta chains could not be paired. General conclusions and limits of the study: VDJdb matching was skewed toward anti-spike CD8 responses, so virus-specific expansions were likely underestimated and private and CD4 specificities were missed.

The CDR3 starts with the cysteine, ends with the phenylalanine, and has 13 residues. The retained sequence is limited to the CDR3, 39 bases, with the frame set at the first base. Cut back by 3 bases and 2 bases, the V and J ends lie 8 bases apart. Via the germline V gene (reference sequence), CDR1 is SEHNR and CDR2 FQNEAQ. Receptors were amplified or captured by 5' RACE. The sequencer listed for this sample is NextSeq 500. To correct for sequencing error and PCR bias, the TCR library protocol tagged individual cDNA molecules with unique molecular identifiers. TCR alpha and beta chains were both sequenced, and the abundances of alpha and beta sequences in each sample were closely correlated with each other. The authors processed their data as follows. Decombinator V4 was used to annotate the V gene, J gene and CDR3 of the TCR sequences. TCRs were defined as expanded if a significant change between any two time points was detected under a Poisson model with p below 0.0001. TCR abundances were normalised to the total number of TCRs sequenced in each sample and reported as counts per million. MAIT TCRs were defined by TRAV1-2 paired with TRAJ12, TRAJ20 or TRAJ33, and iNKT TCRs by TRAV10 paired with TRAJ18. VDJdb, accessed 1 November 2021, was searched for CMV, EBV and SARS-CoV-2 annotated TCRs, with TCRs annotated for multiple antigens excluded. The public reads were run again by TCRdb, first through fastp at Q25 and then through MiXCR, and only productive beta chains were kept. Every entry covers one CDR3 protein and lists the most common genes and DNA from its rows. What appears here as the V and J calls and clone size reflects TCRdb's work, not the paper's. This sample comprises about 72,000 distinct CDR3 sequences, around a tenth of them detected only once. The ten largest clones take up 7.6% of the sample.

A case-control design nested within a healthcare worker cohort in London, UK, was used, with weekly nasopharyngeal swab PCR tests and blood sampling performed. Healthcare workers were recruited between 23 and 31 March 2020, during the week of the UK lockdown, and were followed weekly for up to about 15 weeks. This sample comprised whole blood, obtained at baseline. The V and J genes are TRBV7-9 and TRBJ2-7, with the D gene too uncertain to name. This TCR came from an adult who was a healthcare worker with PCR-confirmed SARS-CoV-2 infection or an uninfected control (not recorded which). The CDR3 protein: CASSLDGTYEQYF. At the DNA level, the sequence is TGTGCCAGCAGCTTGGACGGTACCTACGAGCAGTACTTC.